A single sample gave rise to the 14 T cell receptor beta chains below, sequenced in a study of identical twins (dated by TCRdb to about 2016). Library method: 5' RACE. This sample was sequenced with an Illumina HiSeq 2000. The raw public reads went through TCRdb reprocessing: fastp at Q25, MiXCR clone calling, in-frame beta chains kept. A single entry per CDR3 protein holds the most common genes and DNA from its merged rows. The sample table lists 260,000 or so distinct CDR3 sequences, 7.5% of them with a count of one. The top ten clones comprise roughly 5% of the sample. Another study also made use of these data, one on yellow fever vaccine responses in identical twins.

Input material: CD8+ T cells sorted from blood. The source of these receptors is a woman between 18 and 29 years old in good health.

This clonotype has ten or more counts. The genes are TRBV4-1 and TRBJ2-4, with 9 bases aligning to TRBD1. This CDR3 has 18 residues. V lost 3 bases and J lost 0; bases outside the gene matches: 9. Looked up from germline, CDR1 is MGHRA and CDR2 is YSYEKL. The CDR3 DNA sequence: TGCGCCAGCAGCCATGACGACAGGGGACAGGGAGCCAAAAACATTCAGTACTTC. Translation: CASSHDDRGQGAKNIQYF.

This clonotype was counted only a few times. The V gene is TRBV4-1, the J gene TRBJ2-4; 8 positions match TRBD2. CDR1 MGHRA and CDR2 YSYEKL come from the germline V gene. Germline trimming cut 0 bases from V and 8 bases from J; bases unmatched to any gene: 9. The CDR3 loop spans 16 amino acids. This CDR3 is CASSQDWVAGRDIQYF. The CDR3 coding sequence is TGCGCCAGCAGCCAAGATTGGGTAGCGGGAAGGGACATTCAGTACTTC.

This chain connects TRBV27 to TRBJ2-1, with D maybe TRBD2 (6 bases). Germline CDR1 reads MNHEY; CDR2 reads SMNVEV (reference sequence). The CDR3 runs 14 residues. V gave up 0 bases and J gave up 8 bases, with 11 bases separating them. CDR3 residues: CASSLSMGGYEQFF. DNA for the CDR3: TGTGCCAGCAGTTTATCGATGGGGGGATATGAGCAGTTCTTC.

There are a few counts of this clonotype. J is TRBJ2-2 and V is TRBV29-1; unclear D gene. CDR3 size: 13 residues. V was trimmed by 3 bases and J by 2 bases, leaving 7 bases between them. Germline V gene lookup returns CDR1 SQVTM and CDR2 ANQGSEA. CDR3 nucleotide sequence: TGCAGCGTTGAGGTGGATAACACCGGGGAGCTGTTTTTT. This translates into CSVEVDNTGELFF.

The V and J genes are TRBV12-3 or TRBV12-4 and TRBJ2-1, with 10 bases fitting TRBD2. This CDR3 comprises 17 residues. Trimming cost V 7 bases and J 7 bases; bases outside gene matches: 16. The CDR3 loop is CASIMRWLAGETNEQFF. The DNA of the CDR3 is TGTGCCAGCATAATGCGCTGGCTAGCGGGAGAAACGAATGAGCAGTTCTTC.

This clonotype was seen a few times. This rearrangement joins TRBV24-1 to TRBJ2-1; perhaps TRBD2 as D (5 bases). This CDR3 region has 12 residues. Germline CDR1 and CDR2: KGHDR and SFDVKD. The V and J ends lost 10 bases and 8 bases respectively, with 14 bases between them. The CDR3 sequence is CATTGNRDEQFF. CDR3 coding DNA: TGTGCCACAACGGGGAATCGAGATGAGCAGTTCTTC.

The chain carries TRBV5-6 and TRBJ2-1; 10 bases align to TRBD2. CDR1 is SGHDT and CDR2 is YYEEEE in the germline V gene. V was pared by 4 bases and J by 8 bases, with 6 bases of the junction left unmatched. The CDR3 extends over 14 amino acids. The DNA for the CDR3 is TGTGCCAGCAGCCCAGCGGGGGGGCACTATGAGCAGTTCTTC. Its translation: CASSPAGGHYEQFF.

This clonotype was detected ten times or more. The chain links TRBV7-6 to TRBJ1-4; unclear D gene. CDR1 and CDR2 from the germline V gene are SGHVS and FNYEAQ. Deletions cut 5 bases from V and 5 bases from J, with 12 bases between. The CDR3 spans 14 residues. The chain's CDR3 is CASSVRSPNEKLFF. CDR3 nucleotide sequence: TGTGCCAGCAGCGTTAGATCCCCAAATGAAAAACTGTTTTTT.

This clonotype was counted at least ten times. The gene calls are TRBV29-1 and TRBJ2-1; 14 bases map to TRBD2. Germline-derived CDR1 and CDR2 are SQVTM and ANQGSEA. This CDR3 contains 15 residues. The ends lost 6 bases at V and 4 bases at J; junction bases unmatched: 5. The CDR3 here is CSVPGTSGSYNEQFF. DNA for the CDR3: TGCAGCGTACCCGGGACTAGCGGGAGTTACAATGAGCAGTTCTTC.

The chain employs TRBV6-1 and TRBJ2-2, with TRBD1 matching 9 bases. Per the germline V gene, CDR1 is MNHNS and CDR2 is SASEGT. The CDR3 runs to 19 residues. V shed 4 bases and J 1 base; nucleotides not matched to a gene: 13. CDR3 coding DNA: TGTGCCAGCAGTGGAGAAACCGGGACAGGGCGGTGGAACACCGGGGAGCTGTTTTTT. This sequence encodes CASSGETGTGRWNTGELFF.

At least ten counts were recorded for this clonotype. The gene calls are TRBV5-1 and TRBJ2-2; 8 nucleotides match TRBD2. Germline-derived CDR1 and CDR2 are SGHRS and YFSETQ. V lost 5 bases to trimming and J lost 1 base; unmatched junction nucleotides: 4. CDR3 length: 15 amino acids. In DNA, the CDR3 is TGCGCCAGCAGTTACACTAGCGGGAACACCGGGGAGCTGTTTTTT. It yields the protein CASSYTSGNTGELFF.

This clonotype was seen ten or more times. CDR3: CASSQFQVVDNEQFF. The CDR3 DNA sequence: TGTGCCAGCAGCCAATTTCAGGTTGTTGACAATGAGCAGTTCTTC. This chain uses TRBV3-1 with TRBJ2-1; D not resolved. Germline lookup yields CDR1 LGHDT and CDR2 YNNKEL (reference sequence). V was clipped by 2 bases and J by 5 bases, with 13 bases between them. The CDR3 covers 15 residues.

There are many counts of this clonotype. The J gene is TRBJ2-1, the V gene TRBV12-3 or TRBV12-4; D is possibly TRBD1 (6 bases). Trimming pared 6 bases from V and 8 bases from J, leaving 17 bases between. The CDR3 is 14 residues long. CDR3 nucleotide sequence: TGTGCCAGCAGAAAAGGACAGTGGGGGTATGAGCAGTTCTTC. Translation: CASRKGQWGYEQFF.

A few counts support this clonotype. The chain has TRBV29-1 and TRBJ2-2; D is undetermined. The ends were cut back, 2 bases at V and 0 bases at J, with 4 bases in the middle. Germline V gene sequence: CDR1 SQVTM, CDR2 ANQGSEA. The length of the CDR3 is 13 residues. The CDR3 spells CSVEWSNTGELFF. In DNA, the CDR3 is TGCAGCGTTGAATGGTCGAACACCGGGGAGCTGTTTTTT.